The 30 T cell receptor delta chains given below trace back to one sample, sequenced in a study of DNA immune sequencing with unique molecular identifiers. Primers for all 8 TRDV and 4 TRDJ genes amplified genomic DNA in 32-plex. The library had 12-nucleotide UMIs introduced over roughly 3 barcoding cycles, then a second adapter PCR. TCRdb reanalysed the multiplex PCR reads with CATT. The sample lists a few thousand delta-chain clones; about 11% were seen once. Sequenced input: gamma-delta T cells enriched from blood buffy coat, or unenriched PBMCs (not recorded which). These TCRs come from a human donor in good health.

As regards this clone: TCRdb records a much larger clone's protein for this DNA, with a difference at residue 14 that likely arises from a read error; the protein given is the translation of the DNA. The rearrangement links TRDV2 to TRDJ1; TRDD3 matches 7 bases. Germline V gene lookup returns CDR1 GEAIGNYY and CDR2 EKD. The CDR3 consists of 18 residues. Germline trimming cut 0 bases from V and 6 bases from J; bases unmatched to any gene: 18. The CDR3 here is CACDTVGGGDIRSNKLIF. The CDR3 DNA is TGTGCCTGTGACACCGTAGGAGGTGGGGATATCCGATCCAATAAACTCATCTTT.

Concerning this clone: The translation of this DNA and the TCRdb protein of a much larger clone differ at residue 4, probably owing to a read error; the protein shown here is translated from the DNA. V usage is TRDV2 and J usage is TRDJ1; 12 bases agree with TRDD3. Trimming cost V 5 bases and J 1 base; bases outside gene matches: 13. The CDR3 totals 18 residues. Germline V gene data show CDR1 as GEAIGNYY and CDR2 as EKD. DNA for the CDR3: TGTGCCTGTGTCCTTCTGGGGGATACGCTTCTTACCACCGATAAACTCATCTTT. Its protein is CACVLLGDTLLTTDKLIF.

Regarding this clone: A clone one base away is much larger, so this may be a read error. The J gene is TRDJ1, the V gene TRAV14/DV4; 11 bases are a match to TRDD3. Here the J gene came from matching the DNA to germline, since TCRdb omits it. Germline CDR1 TSDPSYG, CDR2 QGSYDQQN (reference sequence). The ends lost 0 bases at V and 0 bases at J; junction bases unmatched: 48. The CDR3 length is 32 residues. The CDR3: CAMREGKRPSYVAYWGIAPFYRITWYTDKLIF. DNA for the CDR3: TGTGCAATGAGAGAGGGCAAAAGGCCTTCCTACGTAGCGTACTGGGGGATAGCCCCTTTTTACCGAATTACCTGGTACACCGATAAACTCATCTTT.

With regard to this clone: A far larger clone is just one base off, so this is likely a read error. The sample has other DNA sequences that encode this CDR3 too. The chain has TRDV2 and TRDJ1; 12 nucleotides agree with TRDD3. Trimming removed 0 bases from V and 1 base from J; junction bases left unmatched: 8. Per germline, CDR1 GEAIGNYY and CDR2 EKD. The CDR3 is 18 residues long. DNA of the CDR3: TGTGCCTGTGACACCGTAAAACTGGGGGATACTGGCACCGATAAACTCATCTTT. Translating it yields CACDTVKLGDTGTDKLIF.

Comments on this clone: A single base separates this from a much larger clone, so it may be a read error. The CDR3 bases are TGTGCTCTTGGGTACCACCCTTCCTTCCTACGATCACCTGGGGGATGGCCCACGGGACTCATCTTT. Translated, it gives CALGYHPSFLRSPGGWPTGLIF. The V gene is TRDV1, the J gene TRDJ1; D may be TRDD2 or TRDD3 (9 bases each). TCRdb offers no J gene call, so here the DNA was matched to germline to obtain one. The V gene lost 5 bases and the J gene lost 10 bases, with 44 bases spanning the gap. Germline V gene data show CDR1 as TSWWSYY and CDR2 as QGS. This CDR3 has 22 amino acids.

A remark on this clone: TCRdb shows a much larger clone's protein in place of this DNA's translation, and the two differ at residue 11, likely through a read error; the protein shown is translated from the DNA. The V call is TRDV2, the J call TRDJ1, with 7 bases identical to TRDD2. V was clipped by 3 bases and J by 1 base; unmatched bases: 16. CDR1 is GEAIGNYY and CDR2 is EKD in the germline V gene. The CDR3 totals 18 residues. CDR3 sequence (DNA): TGTGCCTGTGACGGGCCGATTCCTACTCTGGCGGGCACCGATAAACTCATCTTT. Amino acids: CACDGPIPTLAGTDKLIF.

The J gene is TRDJ3, while no V gene call was made; the table names TRDD3, a call not compared with the DNA. This CDR3 spans 24 amino acids. This chain's CDR3 is CACDTLGGYATTRSSSWDTRQMFF. Written as DNA, the CDR3 is TGTGCCTGTGACACGTTGGGGGGATACGCGACCACGCGATCCAGCTCCTGGGACACCCGACAGATGTTTTTC.

Concerning this clone: A far more abundant clone sits one base away, making this likely a read error. TRDV1 is the V gene, and the J gene was not called; the table names TRDD3, a call not compared with the DNA. CDR1 is TSWWSYY, CDR2 QGS, per germline. The CDR3 spans 24 residues. CDR3 in amino acids: CALGGYLSSFTRTWGIRRTDKFIF. The CDR3 DNA is TGTGCTCTTGGGGGCTATCTCTCTTCCTTTACGCGTACCTGGGGGATACGGAGGACCGATAAATTCATCTTT.

As regards this clone: TCRdb attributes to this sequence the protein of a much larger clone, which differs from the DNA translation at residue 12; a read error is likely, and the protein displayed is translated from the DNA. V and J are TRDV2 and TRDJ1; 12 bases align to TRDD3. CDR1 and CDR2 (germline): GEAIGNYY, EKD. The CDR3 runs 18 residues. Trimming cost V 1 base and J 3 bases; bases outside gene matches: 11. CDR3 protein: CACDTLSTGGYSADKLIF. DNA for the CDR3: TGTGCCTGTGACACTCTAAGTACTGGGGGATACAGCGCCGATAAACTCATCTTT.

This clone showed up just a few times. The protein in TCRdb stems from a much larger clone and differs at residue 5 from this DNA's translation, likely a read error; here the protein is translated from the DNA. The chain carries TRDV2 and TRDJ1; D gene uncertain. The length of the CDR3 is 14 residues. The germline V gene has CDR1 GEAIGNYY and CDR2 EKD. The V and J ends lost 2 bases and 1 base respectively, with 10 bases between them. The CDR3 loop is CACDNLTATDKLIF. DNA of the CDR3: TGTGCCTGTGACAACCTTACAGCCACCGATAAACTCATCTTT.

Details on this clone: A far larger clone is off by one base, so a read error is likely. Other DNA sequences in the sample encode the same CDR3. The chain carries TRDV2 and TRDJ2; possible D gene TRDD3, 5 bases. This CDR3 is 17 amino acids long. From germline, CDR1 is GEAIGNYY and CDR2 EKD. Trimming left V 0 bases short and J 6 bases short, with 19 bases between. CDR3 loop: CACDTGLGGPEAAQLFF. In DNA, the CDR3 is TGTGCCTGTGACACCGGGCTAGGGGGTCCCGAGGCAGCACAACTCTTCTTT.

As concerns this clone: It is unclear where the CDR3 begins or ends on the DNA, so no DNA is shown, and the CDR3 is as TCRdb lists it. The V gene is TRAV29/DV5; the J gene was not called. The CDR3 is made up of 17 amino acids, end residues included. Germline CDR1 is NSMFDY and CDR2 is ISSIKDK. CDR3 sequence reads: CSVLLCSKRTSIDKLIF.

Turning to this clone: The likely explanation is a read error, given a far larger clone one base away. Other DNA sequences within the sample encode an identical CDR3. CDR3: CACDTAGATSWDTRQMFF. CDR3 DNA: TGTGCCTGTGACACCGCTGGGGCAACTTCCTGGGACACCCGACAGATGTTTTTC. This sequence joins TRDV2 and TRDJ3; D may be TRDD3 (6 bases). In germline, CDR1 is GEAIGNYY, CDR2 EKD. The CDR3 spans 18 residues. The V and J ends lost 0 bases and 1 base respectively, with 12 bases between them.

Only a few counts were recorded for this clone. TCRdb attributes to this sequence the protein of a much larger clone, which differs from the DNA translation at residue 10; a read error is likely, and the protein displayed is translated from the DNA. The J gene is TRDJ1, the V gene TRDV2; no clear D. The V gene's germline CDR1 is GEAIGNYY and CDR2 EKD. The CDR3 length is 14 residues. CDR3 sequence reads: CACDSLVYTEKLIF. CDR3 in DNA: TGTGCCTGTGACAGTCTAGTGTACACCGAAAAACTCATCTTT.

This clone was found a few times. TCRdb lists the protein of a much larger clone for this DNA, which differs at residue 3, so this is likely a read error; the protein given here is translated from the DNA itself. This chain connects TRDV2 to TRDJ1, with 9 bases identical to TRDD3. The germline CDR1 and CDR2 sequences are GEAIGNYY and EKD. The CDR3 is 19 amino acids. CDR3 sequence (DNA): TGTGCCTTTGACACCTTGTCTTTACTGGGGGAAGAGTACACCGATAAACTCATCTTT. It yields the protein CAFDTLSLLGEEYTDKLIF.

The table lists this clone with a few counts. Given a far larger clone just one base away, this is likely a sequencing read error. Other DNA sequences within the sample encode an identical CDR3. CDR3 amino acids: CACDTLTGGPYTDKLIF. As DNA, the CDR3 is TGTGCCTGCGACACCCTTACTGGGGGACCCTACACCGATAAACTCATCTTT. The genes are TRDV2 and TRDJ1, with TRDD3 identical over 9 bases. The CDR3 consists of 17 residues. Per the germline V gene, CDR1 is GEAIGNYY and CDR2 is EKD.

This clone was picked up a small number of times. A read error likely explains why the TCRdb protein, taken from a much larger clone, differs from this DNA's translation at residue 15; the protein shown is translated from the DNA. The chain is built from TRDV2 and TRDJ1, with 7 bases that match TRDD3. The CDR3 is 18 amino acids. The germline V gene has CDR1 GEAIGNYY and CDR2 EKD. The CDR3 loop is CACDTVGGGDIRSDNLIF. The CDR3 DNA is TGTGCCTGTGACACCGTAGGAGGTGGGGATATCCGATCCGATAATCTCATCTTT.

This chain links TRAV29/DV5 with TRDJ1, with 13 bases that match TRDD3. TCRdb gives no J gene; it was assigned here by matching the DNA to germline. V dropped 0 bases and J dropped 1; count of bases not matched to a gene: 12. The CDR3 loop spans 19 amino acids. CDR1 is NSMFDY, CDR2 ISSIKDK, per germline. As DNA, the CDR3 is TGTGCAGCAAGCGAATCCTACTGGGGGATACGGGTGTTCACCGATAAACTCATCTTT. The encoded protein is CAASESYWGIRVFTDKLIF. The variable domain in full, completed from reference TRAV29/DV5 and TRDJ1, reads DQQVKQNSPSLSVQEGRISILNCDYTNSMFDYFLWYKKYPAEGPTFLISISSIKDKNEDGRFTVFLNKSAKHLSLHIVPSQPGDSAVYFCAASESYWGIRVFTDKLIFGKGTRVTVEP.

This clone was picked up many times. The rearrangement links TRDV2 to TRDJ3; 8 nucleotides agree with TRDD3. This CDR3 is built from 18 residues. J was trimmed by 1 base and V by 1 base; bases with no gene match: 5. Germline V CDR1 and CDR2: GEAIGNYY, EKD. CDR3 amino acids: CACDTAGGISWDTRQMFF. The CDR3, as DNA: TGTGCCTGTGACACTGCAGGGGGGATATCCTGGGACACCCGACAGATGTTTTTC.

This clone was seen a handful of times. A far larger clone differs by one base, so this is likely a read error. Other DNA sequences of this sample code for an identical CDR3. The chain has TRDV2 and TRDJ1; D is possibly TRDD3 (6 bases). The length of the CDR3 is 18 residues. Trimming took off 1 base at V and 2 bases at J, with 22 bases between the two ends. The germline CDR1 and CDR2 sequences are GEAIGNYY and EKD. CDR3: CACDTLWGILNKTDKLIF. DNA for the CDR3: TGTGCCTGTGACACTCTCTGGGGTATACTTAATAAAACCGATAAACTCATCTTT.

By share, this clone counts as medium-sized. Other DNA sequences in the sample encode the same CDR3. V and J are TRDV2 and TRDJ1; 13 bases agree with TRDD3. The ends lost 3 bases at V and 3 bases at J; junction bases unmatched: 9. Germline V gene lookup returns CDR1 GEAIGNYY and CDR2 EKD. This CDR3 has 17 residues. CDR3 region: CACDSLLGDTWADKLIF. The CDR3 DNA reads TGTGCCTGTGACTCCTTACTGGGGGATACGTGGGCCGATAAACTCATCTTT.

About this clone: The protein given by TCRdb reflects a much larger clone and differs at residue 10 from this DNA's translation, likely from a read error; the protein shown is the DNA's translation. The chain combines TRDV2 with TRDJ1, with 8 nucleotides matching TRDD3. V lost 3 bases and J lost 0; bases outside the gene matches: 14. The CDR3 totals 18 residues. Germline assignment: CDR1 GEAIGNYY and CDR2 EKD. The DNA of the CDR3 is TGTGCCTGTGACCCTGTACTGGGGGGCCACCCGTACACCGATAAACTCATCTTT. It encodes CACDPVLGGHPYTDKLIF.

With respect to this clone: Translating this DNA gives a protein that differs at residue 10 from the TCRdb one, which belongs to a much larger clone; a read error is likely, and the protein shown is this translation. The chain carries TRDV2 and TRDJ1, with D perhaps TRDD3 (5 bases). Germline CDR1 reads GEAIGNYY; CDR2 reads EKD. The CDR3 spans 17 residues. Trimming removed 0 bases at V and 0 bases at J, with 16 bases between. The CDR3 DNA is TGTGCCTGTGACACCCTCGTGTTGGGGAAGAACACCGATAAACTCATCTTT. Translating it yields CACDTLVLGKNTDKLIF.

In regard to this clone: TCRdb pairs this DNA with a much larger clone's protein that differs at residue 14, likely a read error; the protein shown was translated from the DNA. This sequence joins TRDV2 and TRDJ1; 11 nucleotides align to TRDD3. Looked up from germline, CDR1 is GEAIGNYY and CDR2 is EKD. V lost 0 bases, J lost 3 bases, and 14 bases stayed unmatched. The CDR3 has 19 residues. CDR3 nucleotide sequence: TGTGCCTGTGACACCGTATCGAACTGGGGGATATCAGACGCCGATAAACTCATCTTT. This translates into CACDTVSNWGISDADKLIF.

In its sample, this clone was seen many times. A far larger clone differs by one base, so this is likely a read error. At the DNA level, this CDR3 is encoded by other sequences in the same sample as well. This chain joins TRDV2 and TRDJ1; tentative D call: TRDD3 (6 bases). Germline V gene lookup returns CDR1 GEAIGNYY and CDR2 EKD. CDR3 length: 14 amino acids. The CDR3 DNA reads TGTGCCCGTGACACCCTAGGGGATACCGATAAACTCATCTTT. This sequence encodes CARDTLGDTDKLIF.

The table lists this clone with a few counts. With only one base between it and a far larger clone, this is likely a read error. Different DNA sequences within this sample yield the same CDR3. The CDR3 DNA follows: TGTGCCTGTGACACTCTTACTGGGGGACCCTACACCGATAAACTCATCTTT. It yields the protein CACDTLTGGPYTDKLIF. V and J are TRDV2 and TRDJ1, with 9 bases identical to TRDD3. Germline CDR1 GEAIGNYY, CDR2 EKD. With V trimmed by 1 base and J by 0 bases, 8 bases remained unmatched. CDR3 length: 17 residues.

In this sample, this clone turned up a few times. This DNA translates differently at residue 17 from the TCRdb protein, which is that of a much larger clone; a read error is likely, and the protein shown is the DNA's own translation. The gene calls are TRDV2 and TRDJ3; 13 bases line up with TRDD3. The CDR3 loop spans 20 amino acids. Per germline, CDR1 GEAIGNYY and CDR2 EKD. The chain's CDR3 is CACDKVLGDTRSWDTRKMFF. For the CDR3, the DNA is TGTGCCTGTGACAAAGTACTGGGGGATACGCGCTCCTGGGACACCCGAAAGATGTTTTTC.

This clone was picked up a small number of times. The protein recorded in TCRdb matches a much larger clone and deviates from this DNA's translation at residue 18, suggesting a read error; the protein here is obtained by translating the DNA. This chain joins TRDV2 and TRDJ3; the match to TRDD3 covers 10 bases. The CDR3 runs to 19 residues. From germline, CDR1 is GEAIGNYY and CDR2 EKD. CDR3 in amino acids: CACDTAGGYSSWDTRQMIF. The DNA for the CDR3 is TGTGCCTGTGACACCGCTGGGGGATATAGCTCCTGGGACACCCGACAGATGATTTTC.

Ten or more counts support this clone. This rearrangement joins TRDV2 to TRDJ1; D gene unclear. Germline CDR1 reads GEAIGNYY; CDR2 reads EKD. The CDR3 length is 17 residues. The V end was cut by 3 bases, the J end by 0 bases, with 19 bases between. The CDR3 loop reads CACDPVAGTEDTDKLIF. Here the CDR3 DNA reads TGTGCCTGTGACCCCGTCGCCGGGACCGAGGACACCGATAAACTCATCTTT.

This clone has a single count. The J gene call is TRDJ1, but no V gene call exists; the table's D call, TRDD3, was not checked against the DNA. CDR3 size: 16 residues. This CDR3 is CALGEITGVNTDKVIF. The CDR3 DNA is TGTGCTCTTGGGGAGATTACAGGAGTTAACACCGATAAAGTCATCTTT.